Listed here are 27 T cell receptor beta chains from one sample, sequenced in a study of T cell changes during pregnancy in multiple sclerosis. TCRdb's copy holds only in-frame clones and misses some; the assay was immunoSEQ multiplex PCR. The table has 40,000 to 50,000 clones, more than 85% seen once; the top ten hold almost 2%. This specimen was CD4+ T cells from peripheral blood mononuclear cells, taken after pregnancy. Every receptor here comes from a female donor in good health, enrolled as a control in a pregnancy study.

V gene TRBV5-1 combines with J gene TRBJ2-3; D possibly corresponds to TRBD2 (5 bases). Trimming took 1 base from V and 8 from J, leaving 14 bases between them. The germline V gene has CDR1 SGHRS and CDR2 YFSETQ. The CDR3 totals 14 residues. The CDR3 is CASSLIGEGSTQYF. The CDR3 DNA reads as TGCGCCAGCAGCTTGATTGGTGAAGGGAGTACGCAGTATTTT.

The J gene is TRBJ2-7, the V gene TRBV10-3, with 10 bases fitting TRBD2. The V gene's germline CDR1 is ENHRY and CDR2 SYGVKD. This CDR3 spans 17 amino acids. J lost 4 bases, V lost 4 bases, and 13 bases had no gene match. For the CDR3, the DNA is TGTGCCATCAGTGGGGCTAGCGGGAGATCGGGGGTTTACGAGCAGTACTTC. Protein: CAISGASGRSGVYEQYF.

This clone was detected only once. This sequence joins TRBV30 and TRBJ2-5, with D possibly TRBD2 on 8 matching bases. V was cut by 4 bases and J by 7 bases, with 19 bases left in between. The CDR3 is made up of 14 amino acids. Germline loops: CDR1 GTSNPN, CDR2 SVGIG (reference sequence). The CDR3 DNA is TGTGCCTGGAATCCGGGAGGGGGCAGGGGGACCCAGTACTTC. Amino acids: CAWNPGGGRGTQYF.

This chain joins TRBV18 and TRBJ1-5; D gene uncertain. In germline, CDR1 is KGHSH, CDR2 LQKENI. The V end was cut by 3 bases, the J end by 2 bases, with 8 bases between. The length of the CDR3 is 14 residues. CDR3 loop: CASSPLERNQPQHF. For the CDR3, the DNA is TGTGCCAGCTCACCGCTTGAGCGCAATCAGCCCCAGCATTTT.

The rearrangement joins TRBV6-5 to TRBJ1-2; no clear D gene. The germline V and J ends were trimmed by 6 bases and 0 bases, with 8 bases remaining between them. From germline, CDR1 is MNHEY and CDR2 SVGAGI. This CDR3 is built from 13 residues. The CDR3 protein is CASSPGPNYGYTF. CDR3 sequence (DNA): TGTGCCAGCAGCCCGGGTCCTAACTATGGCTACACCTTC.

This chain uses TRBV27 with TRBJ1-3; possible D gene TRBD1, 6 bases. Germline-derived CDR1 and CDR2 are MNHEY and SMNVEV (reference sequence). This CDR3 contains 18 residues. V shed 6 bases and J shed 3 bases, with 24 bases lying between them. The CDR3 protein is CASSPHKGDLGGGNTIYF. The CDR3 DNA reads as TGTGCCAGCAGCCCTCACAAGGGGGATCTAGGCGGTGGAAACACCATATATTTT.

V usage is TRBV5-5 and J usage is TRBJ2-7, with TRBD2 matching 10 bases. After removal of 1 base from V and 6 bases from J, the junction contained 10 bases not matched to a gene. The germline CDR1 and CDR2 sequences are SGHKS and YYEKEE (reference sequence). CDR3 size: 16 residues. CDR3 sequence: CASSLSPSGSPFEQYF. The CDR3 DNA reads TGTGCCAGCAGCTTGTCCCCTAGCGGGAGCCCGTTCGAGCAGTACTTC.

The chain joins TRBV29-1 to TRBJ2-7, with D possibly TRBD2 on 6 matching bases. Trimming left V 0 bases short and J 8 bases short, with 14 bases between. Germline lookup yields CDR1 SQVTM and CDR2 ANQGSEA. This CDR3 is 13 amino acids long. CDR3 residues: CSVEDLGGYQQYF. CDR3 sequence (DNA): TGCAGCGTTGAAGATCTGGGGGGATATCAGCAGTACTTC.

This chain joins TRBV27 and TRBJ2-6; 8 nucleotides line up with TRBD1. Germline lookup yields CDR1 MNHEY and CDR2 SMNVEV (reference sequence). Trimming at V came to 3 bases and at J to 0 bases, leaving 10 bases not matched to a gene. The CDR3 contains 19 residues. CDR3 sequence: CASSLGQTGALSGANVLTF. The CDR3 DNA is TGTGCCAGCAGTTTGGGGCAGACAGGGGCCCTCTCTGGGGCCAACGTCCTGACTTTC. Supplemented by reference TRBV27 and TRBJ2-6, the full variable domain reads EAQVTQNPRYLITVTGKKLTVTCSQNMNHEYMSWYRQDPGLGLRQIYYSMNVEVTDKGDVPEGYKVSRKEKRNFPLILESPSPNQTSLYFCASSLGQTGALSGANVLTFGAGSRLTVL.

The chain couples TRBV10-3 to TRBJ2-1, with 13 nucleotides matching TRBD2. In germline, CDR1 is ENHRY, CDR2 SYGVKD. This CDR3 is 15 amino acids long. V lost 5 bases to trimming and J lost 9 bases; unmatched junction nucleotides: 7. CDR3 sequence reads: CAISTGTSGISEQFF. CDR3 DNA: TGTGCCATCAGTACCGGGACTAGCGGGATAAGTGAGCAGTTCTTC.

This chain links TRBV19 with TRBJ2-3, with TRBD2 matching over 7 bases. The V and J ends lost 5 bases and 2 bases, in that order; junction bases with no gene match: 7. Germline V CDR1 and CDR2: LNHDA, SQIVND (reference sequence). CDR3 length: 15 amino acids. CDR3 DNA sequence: TGTGCCAGTAGTGACTGGCGGGAGCCCACAGATACGCAGTATTTT. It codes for CASSDWREPTDTQYF.

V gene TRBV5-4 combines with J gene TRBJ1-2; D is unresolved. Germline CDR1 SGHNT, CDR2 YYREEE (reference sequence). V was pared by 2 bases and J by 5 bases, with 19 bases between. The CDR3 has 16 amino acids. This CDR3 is CASSLVGRSSGYGYTF. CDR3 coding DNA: TGTGCCAGCAGCTTAGTAGGCAGATCTTCGGGGTATGGCTACACCTTC. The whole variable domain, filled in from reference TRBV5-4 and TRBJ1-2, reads ETGVTQSPTHLIKTRGQQVTLRCSSQSGHNTVSWYQQALGQGPQFIFQYYREEENGRGNFPPRFSGLQFPNYSSELNVNALELDDSALYLCASSLVGRSSGYGYTFGSGTRLTVV.

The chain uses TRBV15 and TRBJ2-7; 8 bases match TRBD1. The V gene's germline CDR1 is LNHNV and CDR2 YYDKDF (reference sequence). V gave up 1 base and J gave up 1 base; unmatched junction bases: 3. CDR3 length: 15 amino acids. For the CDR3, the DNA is TGTGCCACCAGCAGAGCCTGGGACAGGTCCTACGAGCAGTACTTC. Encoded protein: CATSRAWDRSYEQYF.

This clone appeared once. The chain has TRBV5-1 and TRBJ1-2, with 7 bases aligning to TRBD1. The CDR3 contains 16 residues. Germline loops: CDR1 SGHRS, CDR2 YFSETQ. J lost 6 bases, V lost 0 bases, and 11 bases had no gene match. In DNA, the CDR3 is TGCGCCAGCAGCTTGGGAATAACCAGGGGGGTGCATGGCTACACCTTC. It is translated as CASSLGITRGVHGYTF. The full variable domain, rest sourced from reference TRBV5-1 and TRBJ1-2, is KAGVTQTPRYLIKTRGQQVTLSCSPISGHRSVSWYQQTPGQGLQFLFEYFSETQRNKGNFPGRFSGRQFSNSRSEMNVSTLELGDSALYLCASSLGITRGVHGYTFGSGTRLTVV.

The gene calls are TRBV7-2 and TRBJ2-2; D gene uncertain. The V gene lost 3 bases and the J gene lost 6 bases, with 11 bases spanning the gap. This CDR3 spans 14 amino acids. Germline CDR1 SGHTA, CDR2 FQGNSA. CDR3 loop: CASSLGSLAGELFF. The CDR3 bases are TGTGCCAGCAGCTTGGGTAGCTTGGCCGGGGAGCTGTTTTTT.

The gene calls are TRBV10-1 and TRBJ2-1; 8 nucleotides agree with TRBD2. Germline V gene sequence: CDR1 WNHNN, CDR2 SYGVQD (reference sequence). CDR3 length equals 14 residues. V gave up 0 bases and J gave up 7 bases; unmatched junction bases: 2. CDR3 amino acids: CASSESRLANEQFF. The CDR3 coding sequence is TGCGCCAGCAGTGAGTCTCGACTAGCGAATGAGCAGTTCTTC.

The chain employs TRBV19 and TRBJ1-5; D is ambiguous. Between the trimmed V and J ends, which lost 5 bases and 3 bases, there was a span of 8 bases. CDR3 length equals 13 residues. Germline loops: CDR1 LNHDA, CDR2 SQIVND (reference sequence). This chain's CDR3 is CASSAAVNQPQHF. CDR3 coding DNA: TGTGCCAGTAGTGCCGCGGTCAATCAGCCCCAGCATTTT.

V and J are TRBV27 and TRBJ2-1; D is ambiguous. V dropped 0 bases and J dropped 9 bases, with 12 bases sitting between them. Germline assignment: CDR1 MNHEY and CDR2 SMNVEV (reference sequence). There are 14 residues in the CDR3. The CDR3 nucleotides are TGTGCCAGCAGTTTATCCCTTCGAGACTCTGAGCAGTTCTTC. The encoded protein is CASSLSLRDSEQFF.

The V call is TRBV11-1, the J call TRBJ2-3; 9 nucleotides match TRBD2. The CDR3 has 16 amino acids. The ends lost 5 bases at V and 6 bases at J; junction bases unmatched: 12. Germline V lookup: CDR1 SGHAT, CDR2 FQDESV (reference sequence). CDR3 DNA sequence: TGTGCCAGCAGCATCTACCCGGGACTAGCTGGCGATACGCAGTATTTT. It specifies CASSIYPGLAGDTQYF.

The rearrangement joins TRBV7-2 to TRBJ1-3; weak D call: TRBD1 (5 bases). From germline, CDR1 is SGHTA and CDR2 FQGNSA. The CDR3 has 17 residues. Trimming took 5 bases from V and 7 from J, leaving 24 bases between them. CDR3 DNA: TGTGCCAGCAGCACACGAAACCCCACGGACAAGTCTAACACCATATATTTT. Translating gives CASSTRNPTDKSNTIYF.

CDR3 DNA sequence: TGTGCCAGCAGCGTAGCGCTCCCCTTAAGCTCCTACAATGAGCAGTTCTTC. This translates into CASSVALPLSSYNEQFF. This chain links TRBV5-8 with TRBJ2-1, with D tentatively TRBD2 (5 bases). The CDR3 contains 17 residues. V was trimmed by 4 bases and J by 0 bases, leaving 17 bases between them. Germline CDR1 is SGHTS and CDR2 is YDEGEE.

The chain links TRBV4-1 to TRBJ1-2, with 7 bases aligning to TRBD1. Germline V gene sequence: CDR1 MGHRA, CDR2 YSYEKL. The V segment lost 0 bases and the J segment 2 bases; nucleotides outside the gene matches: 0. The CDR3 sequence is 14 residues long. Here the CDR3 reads CASSQDRGNYGYTF. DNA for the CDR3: TGCGCCAGCAGCCAAGACAGGGGGAACTATGGCTACACCTTC.

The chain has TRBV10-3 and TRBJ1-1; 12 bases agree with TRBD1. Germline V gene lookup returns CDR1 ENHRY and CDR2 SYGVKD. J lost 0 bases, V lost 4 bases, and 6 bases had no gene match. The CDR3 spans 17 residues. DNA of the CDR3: TGTGCCATCAGTGGAAGGGACAGGGGGCCCATGAACACTGAAGCTTTCTTT. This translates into CAISGRDRGPMNTEAFF.

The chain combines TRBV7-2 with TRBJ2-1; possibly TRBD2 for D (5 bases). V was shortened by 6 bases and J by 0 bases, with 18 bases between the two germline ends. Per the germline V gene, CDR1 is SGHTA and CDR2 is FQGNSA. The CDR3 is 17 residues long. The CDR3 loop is CASRPNPSGSSYNEQFF. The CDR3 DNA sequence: TGTGCCAGCAGACCAAACCCCAGCGGAAGCTCCTACAATGAGCAGTTCTTC.

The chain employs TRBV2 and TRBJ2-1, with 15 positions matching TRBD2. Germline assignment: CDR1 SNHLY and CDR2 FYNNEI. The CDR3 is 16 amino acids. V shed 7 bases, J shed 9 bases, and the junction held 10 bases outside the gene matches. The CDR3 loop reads CASTLRGLAGGGEQFF. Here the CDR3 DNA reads TGTGCCAGCACTTTAAGGGGACTAGCGGGAGGTGGTGAGCAGTTCTTC.

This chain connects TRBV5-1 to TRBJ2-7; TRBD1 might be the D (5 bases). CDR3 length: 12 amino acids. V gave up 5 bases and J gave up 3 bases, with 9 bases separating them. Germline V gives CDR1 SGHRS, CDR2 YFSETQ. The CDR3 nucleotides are TGCGCCAGCAGGAAGGACAACTACGAGCAGTACTTC. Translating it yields CASRKDNYEQYF.

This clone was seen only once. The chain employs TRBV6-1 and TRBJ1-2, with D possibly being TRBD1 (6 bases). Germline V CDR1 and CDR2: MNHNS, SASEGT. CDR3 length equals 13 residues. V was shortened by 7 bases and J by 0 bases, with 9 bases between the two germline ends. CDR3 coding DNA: TGTGCCAGCACGCACAGGGCTAACTATGGCTACACCTTC. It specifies CASTHRANYGYTF.